Presented here are 17 T cell receptor beta chains from one specimen sequenced in a study of CD8 T cells in ankylosing spondylitis. Each CDR3 protein is one row after TCRdb ran MiXCR on the 5' RACE reads. The top ten clones hold about 6.3% of a sample with 150,000 to 200,000 distinct CDR3 sequences, 25% to 35% of them seen once. The sample comprised synovial fluid, either unsorted or a sorted T cell fraction (not recorded which). The receptors shown here come from a male donor with ankylosing spondylitis.

V usage is TRBV4-3 and J usage is TRBJ1-1; no firm D call. This CDR3 has 14 amino acids. Germline CDR1 LGHNA, CDR2 YSLEER. With 0 bases removed from V and 1 base from J, the gap between germline ends came to 6 bases. CDR3 DNA: TGCGCCAGCAGCCAAGACTACGGGAACACTGAAGCTTTCTTT. Its translation: CASSQDYGNTEAFF.

In its sample, this clonotype was seen many times. The chain employs TRBV20-1 and TRBJ2-7; the D gene could be TRBD1 or TRBD2 (6 bases each). Germline assignment: CDR1 DFQATT and CDR2 SNEGSKA (reference sequence). V lost 3 bases, J lost 7 bases, and 13 bases lay in between. The CDR3 consists of 12 residues. CDR3 sequence reads: CSARGGSREQYF. The CDR3 nucleotides read TGCAGTGCTAGGGGGGGCTCTCGGGAGCAGTACTTC.

V usage is TRBV10-3 and J usage is TRBJ2-5; TRBD2 is a possible D gene (6 bases). Germline V gene sequence: CDR1 ENHRY, CDR2 SYGVKD. The germline V and J ends were trimmed by 2 bases and 1 base, with 14 bases remaining between them. The CDR3 totals 16 residues. The CDR3 sequence: CAISEGSGGFQETQYF. In DNA, the CDR3 is TGTGCCATCAGTGAGGGTAGCGGAGGCTTCCAAGAGACCCAGTACTTC.

This clonotype was counted a few times. The chain uses TRBV20-1 and TRBJ1-6; no clear D gene. V dropped 3 bases and J dropped 10 bases, with 10 bases sitting between them. This CDR3 has 12 residues. Germline values: CDR1 DFQATT, CDR2 SNEGSKA (reference sequence). CDR3 nucleotides: TGCAGTGCTAGGGGTTTAGGATCACCCCTCCACTTT. Translating it yields CSARGLGSPLHF.

The V call is TRBV18, the J call TRBJ2-5; D perhaps matches TRBD2 (5 bases). The CDR3 is 14 residues long. V was pared by 3 bases and J by 5 bases, with 13 bases between. Germline CDR1 and CDR2: KGHSH and LQKENI. The CDR3 spells CASSPVREGETQYF. The CDR3 DNA follows: TGTGCCAGCTCACCTGTTCGGGAAGGGGAGACCCAGTACTTC.

The chain couples TRBV27 to TRBJ2-4, with 12 bases aligning to TRBD2. The length of the CDR3 is 19 residues. V was clipped by 2 bases and J by 5 bases; unmatched bases: 13. Per the germline V gene, CDR1 is MNHEY and CDR2 is SMNVEV (reference sequence). CDR3 coding DNA: TGTGCCAGCAGTTTAAAGCGACTAGCGGGGGATCGGGCCCAAAACATTCAGTACTTC. The encoded protein is CASSLKRLAGDRAQNIQYF.

The sample holds a few counts of this clonotype. The rearrangement links TRBV20-1 to TRBJ2-1; D tentatively fits TRBD1 or TRBD2 (5 bases each). This CDR3 is 14 amino acids long. The V end was cut by 6 bases, the J end by 7 bases, with 19 bases between. CDR1 is DFQATT and CDR2 is SNEGSKA in the germline V gene (reference sequence). The CDR3 DNA is TGCAGTGCAGTTACAGGAGGCAGCATGAATGAGCAGTTCTTC. This codes for CSAVTGGSMNEQFF.

This clonotype was seen more than once but under ten times. The chain is built from TRBV24-1 and TRBJ2-5, with 11 bases fitting TRBD1. The trim removed 6 bases at V and 3 bases at J, leaving 8 bases unmatched. Looked up from germline, CDR1 is KGHDR and CDR2 is SFDVKD. The CDR3 covers 16 residues. The CDR3 bases are TGTGCCACCAGTCCCGGGACAGGGGGGTCGAAAGAGACCCAGTACTTC. It translates to CATSPGTGGSKETQYF.

In this sample, this clonotype turned up a few times. This chain links TRBV20-1 with TRBJ1-4; D remains unclear. Germline loops: CDR1 DFQATT, CDR2 SNEGSKA (reference sequence). This CDR3 spans 12 amino acids. The CDR3 loop is CSAGRTNEKLFF. CDR3 in DNA: TGCAGCGCTGGGCGGACTAATGAAAAACTGTTTTTT.

This clonotype was picked up one time. The junction and the germline gene differ at one end; a read error may be behind it. The J gene is TRBJ2-2, the V gene TRBV20-1; a weak D match, TRBD2 (5 bases). CDR3 length equals 13 residues. In germline, CDR1 is DFQATT, CDR2 SNEGSKA (reference sequence). CDR3 loop: CSASPSNTGELLF. In nucleotides, the CDR3 is TGCAGTGCTAGCCCTTCGAACACCGGGGAGCTGCTTTTT.

This clonotype was counted between two and nine times. The V and J genes are TRBV4-2 and TRBJ2-1; possibly TRBD2 for D (5 bases). Germline loops: CDR1 LGHNA, CDR2 YNFKEQ. V was shortened by 0 bases and J by 9 bases, with 18 bases between the two germline ends. The CDR3 runs to 16 residues. The CDR3 DNA is TGTGCCAGCAGCCAAGATAGAAGCGGTCCGTTTGTTGAGCAGTTCTTC. This encodes CASSQDRSGPFVEQFF.

This sequence joins TRBV5-1 and TRBJ2-1, with 13 bases aligning to TRBD2. The length of the CDR3 is 14 residues. Germline CDR1 SGHRS, CDR2 YFSETQ. V shed 4 bases, J shed 7 bases, and the junction held 2 bases outside the gene matches. The CDR3 reads CASSGTSGKNEQFF. In DNA, the CDR3 is TGCGCCAGCAGCGGGACTAGCGGGAAAAATGAGCAGTTCTTC. The full variable domain, its missing parts supplied by reference TRBV5-1 and TRBJ2-1, is KAGVTQTPRYLIKTRGQQVTLSCSPISGHRSVSWYQQTPGQGLQFLFEYFSETQRNKGNFPGRFSGRQFSNSRSEMNVSTLELGDSALYLCASSGTSGKNEQFFGPGTRLTVL.

The chain is built from TRBV28 and TRBJ2-1; 8 nucleotides match TRBD2. Germline-derived CDR1 and CDR2 are MDHEN and SYDVKM. The CDR3 totals 16 residues. V lost 5 bases to trimming and J lost 5 bases; unmatched junction nucleotides: 11. CDR3 sequence: CASSPVAGTAHNEQFF. DNA of the CDR3: TGTGCCAGCAGTCCCGTAGCGGGAACTGCCCACAATGAGCAGTTCTTC.

V usage is TRBV6-1 and J usage is TRBJ2-7; D gene ambiguous. V gave up 8 bases and J gave up 3 bases, with 14 bases separating them. The CDR3 runs 13 residues. Looked up from germline, CDR1 is MNHNS and CDR2 is SASEGT. The CDR3 sequence is CASRVLGDYEQYF. The CDR3 DNA follows: TGTGCCAGCCGAGTCCTGGGCGACTACGAGCAGTACTTC.

This sequence joins TRBV6-1 and TRBJ2-2, with 8 bases identical to TRBD2. CDR1 is MNHNS and CDR2 is SASEGT in the germline V gene. This CDR3 has 15 amino acids. V shed 6 bases, J shed 5 bases, and the junction held 8 bases outside the gene matches. The CDR3 loop reads CASRPLAGSTGELFF. The CDR3 region has the DNA TGTGCCAGCAGACCCTTAGCGGGGAGTACCGGGGAGCTGTTTTTT.

This clonotype was seen only once. As DNA, the CDR3 is TGTGCCAGCAGCTTAGACAGGGCCCAAGAGACCCAGTACTTC. This translates into CASSLDRAQETQYF. V and J are TRBV7-6 and TRBJ2-5, with a weak D call TRBD1 (6 bases). Germline assignment: CDR1 SGHVS and CDR2 FNYEAQ. CDR3 length equals 14 residues. V was clipped by 1 base and J by 1 base, with 7 bases between them.

This sequence joins TRBV24-1 and TRBJ1-5; D is possibly TRBD1 (5 bases). Germline V lookup: CDR1 KGHDR, CDR2 SFDVKD. CDR3 length: 19 residues. Trimming shortened V by 1 base and J by 1 base, and 19 bases separated the two germline ends. The CDR3, as DNA: TGTGCCACCAGTGATTTCCGGGACGCACATTCTGGGAGCAATCAGCCCCAGCATTTT. Residues: CATSDFRDAHSGSNQPQHF.